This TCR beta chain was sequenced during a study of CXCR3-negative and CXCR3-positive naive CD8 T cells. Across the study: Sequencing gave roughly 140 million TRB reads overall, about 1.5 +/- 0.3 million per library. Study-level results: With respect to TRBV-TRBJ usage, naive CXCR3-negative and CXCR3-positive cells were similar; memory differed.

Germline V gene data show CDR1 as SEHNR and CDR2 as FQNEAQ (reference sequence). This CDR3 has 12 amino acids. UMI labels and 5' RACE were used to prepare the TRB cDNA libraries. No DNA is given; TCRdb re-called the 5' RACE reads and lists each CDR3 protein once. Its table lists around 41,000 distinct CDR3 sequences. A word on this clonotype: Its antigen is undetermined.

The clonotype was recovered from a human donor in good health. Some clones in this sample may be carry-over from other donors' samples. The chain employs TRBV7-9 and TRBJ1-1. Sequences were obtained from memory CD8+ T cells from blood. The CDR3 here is CASSSLGTEAFF.